This entry is about one TCR beta chain. In this sample, this clonotype turned up a few times. Its antigen remains unidentified. Base-call qualities are not available, and no considerably larger clone is one nucleotide away. Sequencing was performed on an Illumina HiSeq 1500. Using fastp at Q25 and MiXCR, TCRdb reprocessed the public reads and kept productive beta chains. Each entry merges the rows of one CDR3 protein and shows their most common DNA and genes. For this sample the table gives about 740,000 distinct CDR3 sequences, of which 30% to 35% were detected only once. The biggest ten clones account for roughly 18% of the sample. This entry belongs to a study of T cell repertoires in cytomegalovirus infection (dated by TCRdb to the late 2010s). About the study as a whole: Peptide stimulations targeted recently identified HLA-C-restricted CMV epitopes, whose presentation resists viral immunomodulation, together with well-studied HLA-B-restricted epitopes. Donor HLA type was relevant to the analysis, because carriage of CMV infection together with the matching HLA type was indicated by public TCR beta signatures.

The junction shows trimming of 6 bases on V and 12 bases on J, and the gene matches do not reach 14 bases of it. The CDR3 sequence holds 14 residues, the cysteine and phenylalanine included. The only DNA kept is the CDR3, 42 bases in frame from the first base. What the authors observed across the whole study: In the ex vivo response, HLA-C-restricted CMV-specific TCR beta clonotypes were dominant, and in two of eight donors the single most frequent clonotype came from this HLA-C-restricted group. In both this cohort and an independent roughly 330-donor cohort, the cumulative frequency of public TCR beta family members distinguished carriers of CMV infection plus the relevant HLA type.

Read against the paper, the sample's treatment or condition label means: in vitro stimulation with specific CMV peptide epitopes to enrich CMV-specific T cells. The TCR sequence derives from a human donor in good health (CMV status not recorded). Some clones in this sample may be carry-over from other donors' samples. The sample here was cultured PBMCs, taken from culture after CMV antigen stimulation. The sequence is built from TRBV12-3 or TRBV12-4 and TRBJ2-1, with 7 bases in between that match TRBD1. The nucleotides read TGTGCCAGCAGCCTCGAGGGGGCCTGGTTAATGCAGTTCTTC. This encodes CASSLEGAWLMQFF.